One and the same sample provided the 25 T cell receptor beta chains below, sequenced in a study of T cell responses to AZD1222 COVID-19 vaccine. TCRdb keeps only in-frame clones here, not all; method: immunoSEQ multiplex PCR. This sample carries about 92,000 clones, about nine tenths of them seen once, and the ten largest clones take about 7.5%. This specimen consisted of peripheral blood, obtained on day 0 of AZD1222 vaccination. The receptor source for this set is an adult in good health.

The J gene is TRBJ2-7, the V gene TRBV27, with TRBD1 matching over 7 bases. Germline CDR1 and CDR2: MNHEY and SMNVEV (reference sequence). After removal of 4 bases from V and 4 bases from J, the junction contained 16 bases not matched to a gene. The CDR3 loop spans 17 amino acids. The CDR3 DNA sequence: TGTGCCAGCAGTTCCAGATCGACAGGGCCGGACTTTTACGAGCAGTACTTC. Translated, it gives CASSSRSTGPDFYEQYF.

In its sample, this clone was seen a few times. The J gene is TRBJ1-5, the V gene TRBV21-1; TRBD1, the table's D call, lacks a check against the DNA. TRBV21-1 is classified as a pseudogene. This CDR3 region has 16 residues. The chain's CDR3 is CASSRTGSGSNQPQHF. The CDR3 DNA sequence: TGTGCCAGCAGCAGGACAGGCTCTGGTAGCAATCAGCCCCAGCATTTT.

The chain carries TRBV4-1 and TRBJ2-1, with 8 bases that match TRBD2. This CDR3 is 17 amino acids long. CDR1 and CDR2 (germline): MGHRA, YSYEKL. V lost 3 bases to trimming and J lost 7 bases; unmatched junction nucleotides: 14. CDR3 region: CASSHPGKRELWNEQFF. CDR3 coding DNA: TGCGCCAGCAGCCACCCGGGGAAGCGGGAGTTATGGAATGAGCAGTTCTTC.

The rearrangement uses TRBV25-1 and TRBJ2-7; D might be TRBD2 (6 bases). V lost 1 base and J 3 bases, leaving 10 bases between the germline ends. Looked up from germline, CDR1 is MGHDK and CDR2 is SYGVNS. The CDR3 covers 14 residues. This CDR3 is CASSEWGEGYEQYF. The CDR3 DNA is TGTGCCAGCAGTGAATGGGGGGAAGGCTACGAGCAGTACTTC.

The chain has TRBV6-1 and TRBJ1-2, with D unresolved. This CDR3 is built from 14 residues. The ends were cut back, 2 bases at V and 6 bases at J, with 13 bases in the middle. The germline CDR1 and CDR2 sequences are MNHNS and SASEGT. CDR3 sequence (DNA): TGTGCCAGCAGTGAAACAAATATAGATCATGGCTACACCTTC. Its translation is CASSETNIDHGYTF.

The chain joins TRBV5-6 to TRBJ1-1; D gene unclear. This CDR3 has 13 amino acids. CDR1 and CDR2 (germline): SGHDT, YYEEEE. Trimming removed 0 bases from V and 6 bases from J, with 9 bases in between. CDR3 sequence reads: CASSLGASPEAFF. The CDR3 DNA sequence: TGTGCCAGCAGCTTGGGTGCGAGCCCTGAAGCTTTCTTT.

In its sample, this clone was seen once. This chain joins TRBV5-1 and TRBJ2-1; D may be TRBD2 (7 bases). The CDR3 totals 17 residues. The germline V and J ends were trimmed by 3 bases and 7 bases, with 23 bases remaining between them. CDR1 and CDR2 from the germline V gene are SGHRS and YFSETQ. CDR3 residues: CASSSGGGFPTGNEQFF. The DNA for the CDR3 is TGCGCCAGCAGCTCGGGGGGCGGATTTCCAACCGGGAATGAGCAGTTCTTC.

This chain uses TRBV3-1 (or the pseudogene TRBV3-2) with TRBJ1-2; D remains unclear. This CDR3 has 14 residues. Trimming pared 1 base from V and 1 base from J, leaving 7 bases between. Germline CDR1 is LGHDT and CDR2 is YNNKEL (reference sequence). CDR3 in DNA: TGTGCCAGCAGCCAAGTTACGGGTAACTATGGCTACACCTTC. Amino acids: CASSQVTGNYGYTF.

The chain carries TRBV6-1 and TRBJ2-1; 7 nucleotides match TRBD2. Per the germline V gene, CDR1 is MNHNS and CDR2 is SASEGT. The CDR3 sequence is 16 residues long. V shed 1 base, J shed 2 bases, and the junction held 5 bases outside the gene matches. This CDR3 is CASSEVGGVTYNEQFF. In DNA, the CDR3 is TGTGCCAGCAGTGAAGTGGGAGGGGTCACCTACAATGAGCAGTTCTTC.

The V call is TRBV6-5, the J call TRBJ1-1; possibly TRBD1 for D (5 bases). Germline values: CDR1 MNHEY, CDR2 SVGAGI. CDR3 length equals 13 residues. V lost 6 bases to trimming and J lost 8 bases, with 16 bases between them. The CDR3 coding sequence is TGTGCCAGCAGAGGGGCGGCGGGGGTCGAAGCTTTCTTT. Translating it yields CASRGAAGVEAFF.

This sequence joins TRBV28 and TRBJ1-1; D is uncertain. The CDR3 runs to 14 residues. The germline CDR1 and CDR2 sequences are MDHEN and SYDVKM. The V end was cut by 2 bases, the J end by 1 base, with 8 bases between. In DNA, the CDR3 is TGTGCCAGCAGTTTAAGTCTAGGGAACACTGAAGCTTTCTTT. This codes for CASSLSLGNTEAFF.

The chain is built from TRBV6-5 and TRBJ2-1; the D is unclear. The length of the CDR3 is 13 residues. Germline assignment: CDR1 MNHEY and CDR2 SVGAGI. V was trimmed by 8 bases and J by 6 bases, leaving 14 bases between them. The CDR3, as DNA: TGTGCCAGCCTTTCGGAAAAGGGCAATGAGCAGTTCTTC. Its translation is CASLSEKGNEQFF.

CDR3 nucleotides: TGTGCCACCCAGCTCCCCGGGGACACCATATATTTT. This encodes CATQLPGDTIYF. The gene calls are TRBV28 and TRBJ1-3; the D is unclear. The CDR3 length is 12 residues. Germline CDR1 and CDR2: MDHEN and SYDVKM. Trimming shortened V by 10 bases and J by 8 bases, and 15 bases separated the two germline ends.

The V and J genes are TRBV28 and TRBJ1-5; D remains ambiguous. V was cut by 3 bases and J by 1 base, with 7 bases left in between. Looked up from germline, CDR1 is MDHEN and CDR2 is SYDVKM. The CDR3 covers 14 residues. The CDR3 DNA reads TGTGCCAGCAGTTTTGACGGGAGCAATCAGCCCCAGCATTTT. Residues: CASSFDGSNQPQHF.

V and J are TRBV19 and TRBJ1-2; 7 bases map to TRBD1. The CDR3 totals 15 residues. The germline CDR1 and CDR2 sequences are LNHDA and SQIVND (reference sequence). Unmatched junction bases numbered 14, after V lost 6 bases and J lost 7 bases. CDR3 loop: CASRKQGPLSGGYTF. As DNA, the CDR3 is TGTGCCAGTAGAAAACAGGGGCCCCTTTCCGGTGGCTACACCTTC. The variable domain in full, with the rest retrieved from reference TRBV19 and TRBJ1-2, is DGGITQSPKYLFRKEGQNVTLSCEQNLNHDAMYWYRQDPGQGLRLIYYSQIVNDFQKGDIAEGYSVSREKKESFPLTVTSAQKNPTAFYLCASRKQGPLSGGYTFGSGTRLTVV.

The chain combines TRBV2 with TRBJ1-1; D is unresolved. The CDR3 is made up of 13 amino acids. The V end was cut by 4 bases, the J end by 5 bases, with 11 bases between. Germline V gene sequence: CDR1 SNHLY, CDR2 FYNNEI. The chain's CDR3 is CASSGTSRTEAFF. In DNA, the CDR3 is TGTGCCAGCAGTGGGACCTCCCGGACTGAAGCTTTCTTT.

The chain links TRBV7-2 to TRBJ2-3, with TRBD2 matching 11 bases. Trimming took 3 bases from V and 5 from J; bases not matched to a gene: 10. The germline gives CDR1 SGHTA, CDR2 FQGNSA. The CDR3 contains 17 residues. CDR3 sequence reads: CASSFLPSGGRGDTQYF. The CDR3 DNA sequence: TGTGCCAGCAGCTTCCTGCCTAGCGGGGGGCGGGGAGATACGCAGTATTTT.

V and J are TRBV2 and TRBJ2-7, with TRBD1 identical over 7 bases. With 5 bases clipped from V and 3 bases from J, the junction kept 4 bases outside the gene matches. Germline V gene lookup returns CDR1 SNHLY and CDR2 FYNNEI. This CDR3 spans 13 amino acids. The CDR3 nucleotides read TGTGCCAGCAGTAAGGGACAGAACTACGAGCAGTACTTC. The encoded protein is CASSKGQNYEQYF.

The V gene is TRBV5-5, the J gene TRBJ1-5; TRBD1 aligns across 7 bases. CDR1 and CDR2 from the germline V gene are SGHKS and YYEKEE (reference sequence). CDR3 length: 13 amino acids. Trimming cost V 8 bases and J 4 bases; bases outside gene matches: 6. The CDR3 sequence: CASGQEPNQPQHF. CDR3 nucleotide sequence: TGTGCCAGTGGACAGGAACCTAATCAGCCCCAGCATTTT.

The chain's CDR3 is CASSFGAEDTQYF. The CDR3 DNA reads TGCGCCAGCAGCTTTGGAGCGGAAGATACGCAGTATTTT. The chain recombines TRBV5-1 with TRBJ2-3, with D maybe TRBD2 (5 bases). This CDR3 contains 13 residues. The V gene's germline CDR1 is SGHRS and CDR2 YFSETQ. V was clipped by 2 bases and J by 5 bases, with 9 bases between them.

This chain links TRBV6-5 with TRBJ1-2, with 9 bases fitting TRBD1. V dropped 7 bases and J dropped 7; count of bases not matched to a gene: 7. Germline CDR1 and CDR2: MNHEY and SVGAGI. The CDR3 is made up of 13 amino acids. This chain's CDR3 is CASTTGGIGGYTF. DNA for the CDR3: TGTGCCAGCACAACAGGGGGCATTGGTGGCTACACCTTC.

The J gene is TRBJ1-4, the V gene TRBV2, with 7 bases lining up with TRBD1. This CDR3 has 13 amino acids. V lost 10 bases to trimming and J lost 5 bases; unmatched junction nucleotides: 7. Germline CDR1 reads SNHLY; CDR2 reads FYNNEI. CDR3 loop: CAITGTANEKLFF. CDR3 nucleotide sequence: TGTGCCATCACCGGGACAGCGAATGAAAAACTGTTTTTT.

V gene TRBV19 combines with J gene TRBJ1-4, with D unclear. From germline, CDR1 is LNHDA and CDR2 SQIVND (reference sequence). The CDR3 totals 13 residues. V lost 3 bases and J 5 bases, leaving 7 bases between the germline ends. In DNA, the CDR3 is TGTGCCAGTAGTATGGTGAAGAATGAAAAACTGTTTTTT. Its translation is CASSMVKNEKLFF.

The CDR3 spells CASGLYPGISTNEKLFF. The CDR3 DNA is TGTGCTAGTGGTTTGTACCCAGGGATCTCAACTAATGAAAAACTGTTTTTT. The V call is TRBV12-5, the J call TRBJ1-4; D possibly corresponds to TRBD1 (5 bases). Germline CDR1 reads LGHNT; CDR2 reads FRNRAP. V lost 2 bases, J lost 0 bases, and 13 bases lay in between. CDR3 length: 17 amino acids.

The rearrangement links TRBV3-1 (or the pseudogene TRBV3-2) to TRBJ1-3, with 7 bases matching TRBD1. J was trimmed by 7 bases and V by 4 bases; bases with no gene match: 4. CDR3 length equals 13 residues. The germline V gene has CDR1 LGHDT and CDR2 YNNKEL (reference sequence). DNA for the CDR3: TGTGCCAGCAGCCGGAAACAGGGGAACACCATATATTTT. Translating gives CASSRKQGNTIYF.